The clone carrying this T cell receptor beta chain was counted between two and nine times. Antigen unknown. TCRdb's table, derived via immunoSEQ multiplex PCR, lists solely in-frame clones and lacks some. The sample has 50,000 to 55,000 clones, roughly 90% seen once; the top ten hold 1.5%. Germline lookup yields CDR1 SGHKS and CDR2 YYEKEE (reference sequence). Trimming removed 6 bases at V and 3 bases at J, with 21 bases between. The CDR3 sequence is 16 residues long. This record belongs to a study of OX40 agonist ivuxolimab in advanced cancers. General observations from the study: Expanded clones belonging to CD8+ T cells outnumbered, on average, those of CD4+.

Patients were excluded for autoimmune disease history or systemic immunosuppression. Sequences were derived from CD4+ or CD8+ T cells sorted from blood, sampled in a trial of the OX40 agonist ivuxolimab. The rearrangement uses TRBV5-5 and TRBJ1-2, with TRBD1 as a possible D gene (6 bases). The clonotype was recovered from an adult with an advanced solid tumor such as melanoma, head and neck, liver or kidney cancer. DNA for the CDR3: TGTGCCAGCACCACCCGTTGGCCAGGGGACCACTATGGCTACACCTTC. Translated: CASTTRWPGDHYGYTF.